This T cell receptor beta chain was captured in a study of blood T cells in healthy people across ages. Whole-study context: Template switching recovered approximately one barcoded beta molecule for every two T cells.

PCR was performed a second time for roughly 7 to 12 cycles using a sample-barcoded 5' primer and a J-beta primer mix. MiXCR was run by TCRdb on the 5' RACE reads, yielding one entry per CDR3 protein. The sample carries 800,000 or so distinct CDR3 sequences, around 25% recorded once. The CDR3 loop spans 15 amino acids. Germline CDR1 and CDR2: SQVTM and ANQGSEA. Losses at the gene ends were 3 bases for V and 7 bases for J; bases not matched to a gene: 9. Study findings and constraints: Measured against age, TCR beta diversity per million T cells decreased in a roughly linear manner.

A word on this clonotype: The target antigen is unknown.

These data were also filed under a second study, of T cells of mothers and their children. Per that study: The second PCR's M1S primer added sample barcodes and 2-4 random nucleotides. Overlap in related mother-child pairs always slightly exceeded unrelated pairs, never significantly.

V and J are TRBV29-1 and TRBJ2-1; 10 positions agree with TRBD2. The clonotype comes from a boy aged 5 to 17 in good health. Sequenced sample: blood. The CDR3 loop is CSVDFGTSANNEQFF. CDR3 nucleotides: TGCAGCGTTGATTTTGGGACTAGCGCTAATAATGAGCAGTTCTTC.